This TCR beta chain was sequenced during a study of blood T cell repertoires in COVID-19. Study as a whole: Researchers got acute and convalescent COVID-19 samples from the United States, Italy and Spain. T cells, B-cell-depleted T cells, or PBMCs provided the cDNA or gDNA that served as material.

Germline V lookup: CDR1 SGHNT, CDR2 YYREEE (reference sequence). The CDR3 spans 12 residues. This clone has only one observation. A junction end diverges from the germline sequence, so it may reflect a read error. Source study methods: Estimates of nucleated cell counts were drawn from the amplification of reference gene primers. Libraries were prepared by immunoSEQ multiplex PCR; TCRdb keeps only in-frame clonotypes and omits some of them. V and J calls and clone size are those listed in that table; D and trimming were worked out from the DNA. The sample records about 250,000 clones, around 83% being singletons.

Sequencing was carried out using peripheral blood. The J gene is TRBJ2-7, the V gene TRBV5-4; the match to TRBD2 covers 11 bases. This sequence was found in an older man with acute or convalescent COVID-19. The CDR3 nucleotides are TGTGCCAGCAGCTCTTTAGCGGGAGGGCCCTTATTC. Its protein is CASSSLAGGPLF.